This T cell receptor beta chain comes out of a study of control samples from healthy donors and cancer patients. CDR3 length: 16 residues. Germline V gives CDR1 LGHDT, CDR2 YNNKEL (reference sequence). V was trimmed by 1 base and J by 0 bases, leaving 7 bases between them. The table came from immunoSEQ multiplex PCR; TCRdb's copy has only in-frame clones and leaves some out. Of 130,000 to 150,000 clones listed, 85% to 95% are singletons. The TCR sequence derives from a man in his 60s with colorectal cancer. Source material: PBMCs. This chain joins TRBV3-1 (or the pseudogene TRBV3-2) and TRBJ1-6; D remains unclear. CDR3 coding DNA: TGTGCCAGCAGCCAAGCACCCAGCTCCTATAATTCACCCCTCCACTTT. It specifies CASSQAPSSYNSPLHF.